These T cell receptor beta chains were read from a single sample in a study of patients and donors after allogeneic stem cell transplantation. Each CDR3 protein is one row after TCRdb ran MiXCR on the RT-PCR reads. The sample lists approximately 1,500 distinct CDR3 sequences; about 4% were seen once. The sequencing sample was made of blood, either unsorted or a sorted T cell fraction (not recorded which). Every receptor here comes from a human donor who was either an allogeneic HSCT recipient or a stem cell or donor lymphocyte infusion donor (not recorded which). It is not recorded whose cells these are; they may come from a transplant donor. The CDR3 runs from the conserved cysteine through the conserved F or W. D genes are given only for firm matches. Clone size is not always given. Where it is, it says once, few, many or a class for expanded clones.

>TRBJ2-2|few|NA|TRBV7-2
CASSLVGMTGELFF
TGTGCCAGCAGCTTAGTTGGAATGACCGGGGAGCTGTTTTTT
>TRBJ2-1|medium-sized|NA|TRBV7-2
CASSLPLANNEQFF
TGTGCCAGCAGCTTACCACTGGCCAACAATGAGCAGTTCTTC
>TRBJ2-7|NA|NA|TRBV10-3
CAISVLRSYEQYF
TGTGCCATCAGTGTCTTAAGGTCCTACGAGCAGTACTTC
>TRBJ2-7|medium-sized|TRBD1|TRBV6-2/TRBV6-3
CASSYSLGQGESYEQYF
TGTGCCAGCAGTTACTCTCTGGGACAGGGGGAATCCTACGAGCAGTACTTC
>TRBJ2-2|few|NA|TRBV7-6
CASSLGTTKTGELFF
TGTGCCAGCAGCTTGGGGACCACAAAAACCGGGGAGCTGTTTTTT
>TRBJ2-5|few|NA|TRBV7-2
CASSLAAARSWRETQYF
TGTGCCAGCAGCTTAGCGGCAGCGAGGAGTTGGAGGGAGACCCAGTACTTC
>TRBJ2-1|NA|TRBD1|TRBV19
CASGLPTGAGINEQFF
TGTGCCAGTGGGTTACCGACAGGGGCAGGGATAAATGAGCAGTTCTTC
>TRBJ2-3|NA|NA|TRBV11-2
CASSPRDTQYF
TGTGCCAGCAGCCCGAGGGATACGCAGTATTTT
>TRBJ2-1|few|NA|TRBV9
CASSPSGTSMYNEQFF
TGTGCCAGCAGCCCGTCCGGGACGAGCATGTACAATGAGCAGTTCTTC
>TRBJ1-5|NA|NA|TRBV4-1
CASSQDYSLSNQPQHF
TGCGCCAGCAGCCAAGACTACAGCCTTAGCAATCAGCCCCAGCATTTT
>TRBJ2-1|medium-sized|TRBD2|TRBV11-3
CASSLVLAGYNEQFF
TGTGCCAGCAGCTTAGTACTAGCGGGATACAATGAGCAGTTCTTC
>TRBJ1-6|NA|TRBD1|TRBV4-1
CASSPGGQLGPLHF
TGCGCCAGCAGCCCAGGGGGCCAATTGGGACCCCTCCACTTT
>TRBJ2-1|few|TRBD2|TRBV27
CASSPVRTSSNEQFF
TGTGCCAGCAGTCCCGTAAGGACTAGCTCCAATGAGCAGTTCTTC